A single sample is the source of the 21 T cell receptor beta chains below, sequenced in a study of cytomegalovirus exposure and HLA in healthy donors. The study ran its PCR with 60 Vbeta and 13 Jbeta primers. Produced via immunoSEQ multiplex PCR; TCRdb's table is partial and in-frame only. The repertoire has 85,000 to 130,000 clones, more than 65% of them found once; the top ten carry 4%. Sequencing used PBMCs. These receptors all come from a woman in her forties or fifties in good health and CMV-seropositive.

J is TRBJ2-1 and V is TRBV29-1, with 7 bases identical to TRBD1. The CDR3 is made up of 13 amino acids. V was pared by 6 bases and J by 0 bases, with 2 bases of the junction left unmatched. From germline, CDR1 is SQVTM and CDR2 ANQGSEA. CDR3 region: CSVGQVSYNEQFF. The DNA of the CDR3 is TGCAGCGTCGGACAGGTCTCCTACAATGAGCAGTTCTTC.

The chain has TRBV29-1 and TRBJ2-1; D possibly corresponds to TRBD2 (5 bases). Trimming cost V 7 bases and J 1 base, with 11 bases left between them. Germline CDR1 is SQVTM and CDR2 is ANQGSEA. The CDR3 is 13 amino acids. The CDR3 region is CSDLAQSYNEQFF. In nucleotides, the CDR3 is TGCAGCGACTTAGCGCAATCCTACAATGAGCAGTTCTTC.

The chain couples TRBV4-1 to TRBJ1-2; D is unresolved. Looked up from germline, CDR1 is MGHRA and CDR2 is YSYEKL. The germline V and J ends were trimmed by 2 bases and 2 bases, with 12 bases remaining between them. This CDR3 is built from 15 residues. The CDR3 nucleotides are TGCGCCAGCAGCCAACTCCTCGACAAGAACTATGGCTACACCTTC. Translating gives CASSQLLDKNYGYTF.

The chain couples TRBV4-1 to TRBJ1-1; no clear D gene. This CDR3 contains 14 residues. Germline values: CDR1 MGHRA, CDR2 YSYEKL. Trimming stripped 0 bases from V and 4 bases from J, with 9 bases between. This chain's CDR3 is CASSQEEESTEAFF. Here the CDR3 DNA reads TGCGCCAGCAGCCAAGAGGAGGAAAGCACTGAAGCTTTCTTT.

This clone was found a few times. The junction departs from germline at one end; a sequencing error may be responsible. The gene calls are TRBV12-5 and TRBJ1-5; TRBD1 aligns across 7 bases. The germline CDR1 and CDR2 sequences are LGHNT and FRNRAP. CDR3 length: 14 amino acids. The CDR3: CASGLDRLNQPQHF. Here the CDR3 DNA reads TGTGCTAGTGGGTTGGACAGGCTGAATCAGCCCCAGCATTTT.

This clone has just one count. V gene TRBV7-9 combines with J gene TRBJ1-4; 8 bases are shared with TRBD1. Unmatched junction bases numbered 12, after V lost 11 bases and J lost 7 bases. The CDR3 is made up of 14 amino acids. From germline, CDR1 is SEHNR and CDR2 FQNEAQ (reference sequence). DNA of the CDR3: TGTGCCTCATTAGACGCAGGGGGCCGTGAAAAACTGTTTTTT. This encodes CASLDAGGREKLFF.

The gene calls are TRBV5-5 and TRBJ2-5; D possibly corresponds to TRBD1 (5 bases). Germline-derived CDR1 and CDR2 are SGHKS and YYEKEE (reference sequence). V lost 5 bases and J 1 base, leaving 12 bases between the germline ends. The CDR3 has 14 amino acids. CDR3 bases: TGTGCCAGCAGGTTACAGGTCGGCCAAGAGACCCAGTACTTC. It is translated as CASRLQVGQETQYF.

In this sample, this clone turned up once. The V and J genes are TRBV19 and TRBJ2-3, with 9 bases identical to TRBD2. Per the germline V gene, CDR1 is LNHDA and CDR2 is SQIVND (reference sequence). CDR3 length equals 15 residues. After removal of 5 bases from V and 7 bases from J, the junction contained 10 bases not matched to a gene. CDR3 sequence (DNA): TGTGCCAGTAGTCTAGGTAGCGGGGGCCCGTATACGCAGTATTTT. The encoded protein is CASSLGSGGPYTQYF.

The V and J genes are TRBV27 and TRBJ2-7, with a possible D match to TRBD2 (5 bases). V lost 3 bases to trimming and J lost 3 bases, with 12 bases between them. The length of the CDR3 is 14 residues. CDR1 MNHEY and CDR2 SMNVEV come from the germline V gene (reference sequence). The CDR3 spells CASSFSPGGYEQYF. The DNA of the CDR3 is TGTGCCAGCAGTTTTTCTCCAGGAGGCTACGAGCAGTACTTC.

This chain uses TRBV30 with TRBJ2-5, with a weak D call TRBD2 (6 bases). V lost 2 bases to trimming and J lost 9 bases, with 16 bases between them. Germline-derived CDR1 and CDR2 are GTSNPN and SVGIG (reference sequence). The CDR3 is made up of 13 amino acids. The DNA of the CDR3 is TGTGCCTGGAGTCGCGGGAAGGTCGGGGCCCAGTACTTC. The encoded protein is CAWSRGKVGAQYF.

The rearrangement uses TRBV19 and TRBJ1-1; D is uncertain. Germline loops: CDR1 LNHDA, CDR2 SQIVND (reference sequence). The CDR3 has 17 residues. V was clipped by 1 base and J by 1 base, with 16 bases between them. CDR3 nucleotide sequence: TGTGCCAGTAGTATAGGGAGGATAGGTCCACAGAACACTGAAGCTTTCTTT. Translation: CASSIGRIGPQNTEAFF.

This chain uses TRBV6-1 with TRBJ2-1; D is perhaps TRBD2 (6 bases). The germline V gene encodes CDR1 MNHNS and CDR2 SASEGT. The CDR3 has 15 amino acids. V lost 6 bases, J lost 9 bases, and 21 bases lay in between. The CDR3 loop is CASRRTEGAGIEQFF. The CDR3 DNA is TGTGCCAGCAGGAGGACCGAGGGAGCGGGTATTGAGCAGTTCTTC.

The CDR3 coding sequence is TGTGCCAGCAGTTTAAGGGGACTAGCGGGGGGCACAGATACGCAGTATTTT. Protein product: CASSLRGLAGGTDTQYF. V and J are TRBV27 and TRBJ2-3, with 14 bases that match TRBD2. Germline V CDR1 and CDR2: MNHEY, SMNVEV (reference sequence). This CDR3 comprises 17 residues. With 2 bases clipped from V and 1 base from J, the junction kept 2 bases outside the gene matches.

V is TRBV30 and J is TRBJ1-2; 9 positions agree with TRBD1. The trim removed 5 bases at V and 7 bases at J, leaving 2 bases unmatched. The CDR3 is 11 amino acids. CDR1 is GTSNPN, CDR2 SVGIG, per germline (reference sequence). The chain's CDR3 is CAWGQGSGYTF. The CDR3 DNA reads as TGTGCCTGGGGACAGGGGAGTGGCTACACCTTC.

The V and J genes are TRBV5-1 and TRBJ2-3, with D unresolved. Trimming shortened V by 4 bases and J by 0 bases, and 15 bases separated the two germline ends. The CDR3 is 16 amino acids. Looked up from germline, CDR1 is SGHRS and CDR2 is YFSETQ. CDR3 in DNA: TGCGCCAGCAGCCACAGAGTACCCACTAGCACAGATACGCAGTATTTT. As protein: CASSHRVPTSTDTQYF.

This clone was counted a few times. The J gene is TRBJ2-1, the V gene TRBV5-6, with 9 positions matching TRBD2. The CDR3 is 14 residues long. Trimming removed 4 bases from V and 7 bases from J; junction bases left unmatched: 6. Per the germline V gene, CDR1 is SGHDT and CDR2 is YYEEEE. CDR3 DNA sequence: TGTGCCAGCAGCACCCTAGCGGGGAGTAATGAGCAGTTCTTC. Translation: CASSTLAGSNEQFF.

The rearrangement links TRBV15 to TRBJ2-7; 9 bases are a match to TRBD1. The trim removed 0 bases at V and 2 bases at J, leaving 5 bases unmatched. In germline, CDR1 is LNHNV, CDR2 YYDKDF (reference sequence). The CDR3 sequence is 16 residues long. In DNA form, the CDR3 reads TGTGCCACCAGCAGAGAAGGGACAGGGACCCCCTACGAGCAGTACTTC. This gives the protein CATSREGTGTPYEQYF.

The CDR3 coding sequence is TGTGCCATCAGTGAGGCAGGGATCCGCTATGGCTACACCTTC. Translated, it gives CAISEAGIRYGYTF. The genes are TRBV10-3 and TRBJ1-2; the D gene is possibly TRBD1 (5 bases). Trimming removed 2 bases from V and 4 bases from J, with 11 bases in between. CDR3 size: 14 residues. CDR1 is ENHRY, CDR2 SYGVKD, per germline.

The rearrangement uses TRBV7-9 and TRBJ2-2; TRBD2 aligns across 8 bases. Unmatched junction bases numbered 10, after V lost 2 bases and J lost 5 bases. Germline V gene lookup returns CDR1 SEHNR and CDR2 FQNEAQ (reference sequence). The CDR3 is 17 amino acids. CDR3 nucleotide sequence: TGTGCCAGCAGCTTAACCGGGAGGGGGGCAAGGACCGGGGAGCTGTTTTTT. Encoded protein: CASSLTGRGARTGELFF. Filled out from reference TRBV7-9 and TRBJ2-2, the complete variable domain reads DTGVSQNPRHKITKRGQNVTFRCDPISEHNRLYWYRQTLGQGPEFLTYFQNEAQLEKSRLLSDRFSAERPKGSFSTLEIQRTEQGDSAMYLCASSLTGRGARTGELFFGEGSRLTVL.

The CDR3: CASSLGGPDYGYTF. CDR3 bases: TGTGCCAGCAGCTTAGGGGGCCCGGACTATGGCTACACCTTC. This chain links TRBV7-9 with TRBJ1-2; D is possibly TRBD1 (5 bases). V lost 1 base and J 3 bases, leaving 9 bases between the germline ends. CDR3 length equals 14 residues. Per germline, CDR1 SEHNR and CDR2 FQNEAQ (reference sequence).

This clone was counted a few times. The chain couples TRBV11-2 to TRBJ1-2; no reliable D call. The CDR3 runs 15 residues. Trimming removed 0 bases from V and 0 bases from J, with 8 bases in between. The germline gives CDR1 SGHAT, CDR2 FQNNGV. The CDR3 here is CASSLERRTNYGYTF. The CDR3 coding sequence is TGTGCCAGCAGCTTAGAACGCAGGACTAACTATGGCTACACCTTC.